This T cell receptor (beta chain) appears in the sequencing data of a study of PD-1 blockade in classical Hodgkin lymphoma. All the patients suffered relapse after autologous stem cell transplantation, and brentuximab vedotin exposure differed. This CDR3 is 15 amino acids long. Trimming at V came to 2 bases and at J to 1 base, leaving 4 bases not matched to a gene. CDR1 is MNHEY and CDR2 is SVGAGI in the germline V gene. Sequenced by immunoSEQ multiplex PCR; TCRdb stores in-frame clones only, minus some. Of around 14,000 clones in the sample, 85% to 90% are singletons; the top ten hold over 4%. The J gene is TRBJ1-1, the V gene TRBV6-5, with TRBD1 matching over 7 bases. This TCR was recovered from a human donor with classical Hodgkin lymphoma. Sequencing was performed on peripheral blood mononuclear cells (PBMCs), taken at baseline. This chain's CDR3 is CASSYRDRPNTEAFF. In DNA form, the CDR3 reads TGTGCCAGCAGTTACCGGGACAGACCGAACACTGAAGCTTTCTTT.